This T cell receptor (beta chain) comes out of a study of PD-1 blockade in classical Hodgkin lymphoma. Regarding the study as a whole: Researchers reported that CD4+ TCR diversity, though not CD8+, rose significantly by C4D1.

TCRdb's table, derived via immunoSEQ multiplex PCR, lists solely in-frame clones and lacks some. The sample contains some 8,800 clones, roughly four fifths of which appear only once. Turning to this clone: Its matching antigen is unknown.

Per germline, CDR1 SGHTS and CDR2 YDEGEE. The germline V and J ends were trimmed by 1 base and 2 bases, with 12 bases remaining between them. This CDR3 contains 15 residues. Time point of the sample: cycle 4 day 1 (C4D1), after 6 weeks of nivolumab. Every single patient, without exception, relapsed after autologous stem cell transplantation, and brentuximab vedotin exposure varied. Magnetic negative selection isolated CD8+ T cells from thawed PBMCs. Sequenced here: CD8+ T cells from blood, sampled before the fourth cycle of nivolumab. The sequence was obtained from a human donor with classical Hodgkin lymphoma. The chain combines TRBV5-8 with TRBJ2-5; perhaps TRBD1 as D (5 bases). The CDR3, as DNA: TGTGCCAGCAGCTTGTATAAAGGGGTTCAAGAGACCCAGTACTTC. Amino acids: CASSLYKGVQETQYF.